Below are 8 T cell receptor beta chains sequenced from a single sample in a study of cytomegalovirus exposure and HLA in healthy donors. The PCR ran on 60 Vbeta and 13 Jbeta primers. Assay used: immunoSEQ multiplex PCR; TCRdb lists only in-frame clones, some missing. The sample lists 150,000 to 170,000 clones, over 65% seen once, with 4% to 4.5% in the top ten. Sequenced material: PBMCs. All receptors come from a woman aged 40 to 50 in good health and CMV-seronegative.

This chain links TRBV27 with TRBJ1-2; 7 positions match TRBD1. The CDR3 totals 14 residues. Germline CDR1 is MNHEY and CDR2 is SMNVEV (reference sequence). The junction had 10 bases not matched to a gene; V was cut back by 2 bases and J by 10 bases. This chain's CDR3 is CASSLNGPGGFYTF. DNA for the CDR3: TGTGCCAGCAGTTTAAATGGCCCAGGGGGTTTCTACACCTTC.

This clone has only a few counts. The chain has TRBV10-3 and TRBJ2-1; 7 bases agree with TRBD1. The CDR3 extends over 14 amino acids. J lost 3 bases, V lost 5 bases, and 4 bases had no gene match. CDR1 and CDR2 from the germline V gene are ENHRY and SYGVKD. The CDR3 sequence is CAISPWDSYNEQFF. As DNA, the CDR3 is TGTGCCATCAGTCCCTGGGACAGCTACAATGAGCAGTTCTTC.

V is TRBV11-2 and J is TRBJ2-5; 9 positions match TRBD2. CDR1 is SGHAT, CDR2 FQNNGV, per germline. The CDR3 is 17 amino acids. V shed 1 base, J shed 5 bases, and the junction held 11 bases outside the gene matches. This CDR3 is CASSLGGTSTLEETQYF. In nucleotides, the CDR3 is TGTGCCAGCAGCTTAGGCGGGACTAGCACCCTAGAGGAGACCCAGTACTTC. Full variable domain (remainder filled in from reference TRBV11-2 and TRBJ2-5): EAGVAQSPRYKIIEKRQSVAFWCNPISGHATLYWYQQILGQGPKLLIQFQNNGVVDDSQLPKDRFSAERLKGVDSTLKIQPAKLEDSAVYLCASSLGGTSTLEETQYFGPGTRLLVL.

The chain is built from TRBV9 and TRBJ1-2; maybe TRBD1 (5 bases). CDR1 SGDLS and CDR2 YYNGEE come from the germline V gene. The V end lost 0 bases, the J end lost 4 bases, and 13 bases lay between the germline ends. The CDR3 covers 15 residues. This chain's CDR3 is CASSVDVGEGYGYTF. The CDR3 DNA reads as TGTGCCAGCAGCGTAGACGTAGGGGAGGGCTATGGCTACACCTTC.

CDR3 sequence: CSGRAVNTEAFF. In nucleotides, the CDR3 is TGCAGCGGGCGGGCGGTGAACACTGAAGCTTTCTTT. The rearrangement links TRBV29-1 to TRBJ1-1; D is undetermined. The V gene's germline CDR1 is SQVTM and CDR2 ANQGSEA. CDR3 length: 12 residues. Between the trimmed V and J ends, which lost 7 bases and 0 bases, there was a span of 9 bases.

Only a few counts were recorded for this clone. This sequence joins TRBV27 and TRBJ1-2, with unresolved D. V lost 3 bases to trimming and J lost 6 bases, with 14 bases between them. This CDR3 spans 14 amino acids. Per germline, CDR1 MNHEY and CDR2 SMNVEV (reference sequence). CDR3 sequence (DNA): TGTGCCAGCAGTTTGTCCGGGATGATCAATGGCTACACCTTC. It yields the protein CASSLSGMINGYTF.

This clone was recorded a few times. The J gene is TRBJ1-2, the V gene TRBV6-1, with TRBD1 matching over 12 bases. Germline V gene lookup returns CDR1 MNHNS and CDR2 SASEGT. Trimming cost V 7 bases and J 8 bases; bases outside gene matches: 5. There are 13 residues in the CDR3. The CDR3 region is CASNRDRGRGYTF. The DNA for the CDR3 is TGTGCCAGCAACCGGGACAGGGGGCGCGGCTACACCTTC.

V and J are TRBV6-5 and TRBJ2-7; 11 nucleotides match TRBD2. The CDR3 sequence is 15 residues long. Germline CDR1 MNHEY, CDR2 SVGAGI. The J segment lost 11 bases and the V segment lost 0 bases, leaving 9 bases of the junction unmatched. The CDR3 protein is CASSYSPASGRKEYF. CDR3 coding DNA: TGTGCCAGCAGTTACTCTCCGGCTAGCGGGAGGAAAGAGTACTTC.